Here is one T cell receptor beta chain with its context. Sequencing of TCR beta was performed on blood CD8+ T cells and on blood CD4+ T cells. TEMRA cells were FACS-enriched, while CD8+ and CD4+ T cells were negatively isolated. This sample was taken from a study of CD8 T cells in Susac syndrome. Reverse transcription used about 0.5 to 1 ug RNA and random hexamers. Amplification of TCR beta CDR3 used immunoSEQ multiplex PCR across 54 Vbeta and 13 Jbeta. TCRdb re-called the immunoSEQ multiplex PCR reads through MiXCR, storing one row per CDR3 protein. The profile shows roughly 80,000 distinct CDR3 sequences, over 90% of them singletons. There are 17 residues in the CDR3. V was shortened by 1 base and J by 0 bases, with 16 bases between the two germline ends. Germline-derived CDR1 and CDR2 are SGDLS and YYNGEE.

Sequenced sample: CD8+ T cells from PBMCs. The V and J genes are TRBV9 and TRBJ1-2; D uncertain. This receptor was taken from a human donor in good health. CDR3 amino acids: CASSVFGGHYPNYGYTF. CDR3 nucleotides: TGTGCCAGCAGCGTATTTGGCGGGCACTACCCTAACTATGGCTACACCTTC.